The 27 T cell receptor beta chains below all came from one sample that was sequenced in a study of T-cell reconstitution after alpha-beta-depleted transplantation in children. Unique molecular identifiers featured in how the TCRbeta library was prepared. TCRdb reprocessed the PCR reads with MiXCR, giving one entry per CDR3 protein. The data show about 250,000 distinct CDR3 sequences, around 25% seen once. Sample: PBMCs, mostly from graft donor cells, taken 360 days after TCRalphabeta/CD19-depleted stem cell transplant. Receptors were obtained from a female patient aged 2-15 years who had a stem cell transplant for congenital amegakaryocytic thrombocytopenia, so the T cells may come from the graft donor.

This clonotype showed up just a few times. The junction departs from the called germline gene at one end, perhaps through a read error. This chain connects TRBV7-2 to TRBJ2-3, with 7 positions matching TRBD2. The CDR3 runs 14 residues. The germline V gene has CDR1 SGHTA and CDR2 FQGNSA. CDR3 in amino acids: CASTLAGPTDTQYF. CDR3 sequence (DNA): TGTGCCAGCACCTTAGCGGGCCCCACAGATACGCAGTATTTT.

This clonotype came up a few times. The chain is built from TRBV21-1 and TRBJ1-2; the table's D call, TRBD1, was not checked against the DNA. TRBV21-1 represents a pseudogene. CDR3 size: 17 residues. The CDR3 DNA reads TGTGCCAGCAGCAAATCGAGGTGGGGGGCGTTTCGGTATGGCTACACCTTC. The encoded protein is CASSKSRWGAFRYGYTF.

This clonotype has a handful of counts. The genes are TRBV7-2 and TRBJ2-7, with D uncertain. The germline V gene has CDR1 SGHTA and CDR2 FQGNSA. The V end lost 1 base, the J end lost 6 bases, and 7 bases lay between the germline ends. This CDR3 contains 12 residues. The CDR3 loop reads CASSLGLPEQYF. For the CDR3, the DNA is TGTGCCAGCAGCTTAGGCCTCCCCGAGCAGTACTTC.

CDR3 nucleotide sequence: TGTGCCAGCAGTCCCATCCTAGGGACAGGGGACTCCTACGAGCAGTACTTC. Translated, it gives CASSPILGTGDSYEQYF. V gene TRBV12-3 or TRBV12-4 combines with J gene TRBJ2-7; 10 nucleotides line up with TRBD1. This CDR3 contains 17 residues. Germline trimming cut 5 bases from V and 0 bases from J; bases unmatched to any gene: 10.

The chain joins TRBV2 to TRBJ2-5; TRBD2 matches 7 bases. V gave up 5 bases and J gave up 4 bases; unmatched junction bases: 10. CDR3 length: 15 amino acids. Germline CDR1 reads SNHLY; CDR2 reads FYNNEI. The CDR3 spells CASSSTRVAGETQYF. The CDR3 coding sequence is TGTGCCAGCAGTTCAACACGGGTAGCGGGAGAGACCCAGTACTTC.

This clonotype was counted ten times or more. This chain uses TRBV19 with TRBJ2-3; TRBD2 agrees at 8 bases. This CDR3 comprises 14 residues. CDR1 and CDR2 from the germline V gene are LNHDA and SQIVND (reference sequence). Germline trimming cut 7 bases from V and 7 bases from J; bases unmatched to any gene: 10. Here the CDR3 reads CASTPVAGGHTQYF. CDR3 coding DNA: TGTGCCAGTACCCCCGTCGCGGGGGGTCATACGCAGTATTTT.

This clonotype was detected a few times. The J gene is TRBJ2-1, the V gene TRBV30; 7 nucleotides line up with TRBD2. CDR1 and CDR2 from the germline V gene are GTSNPN and SVGIG (reference sequence). This CDR3 is built from 15 residues. Trimming cost V 3 bases and J 0 bases; bases outside gene matches: 5. As DNA, the CDR3 is TGTGCCTGGAGAAAATCGGGAGGCTCCTACAATGAGCAGTTCTTC. Its protein product is CAWRKSGGSYNEQFF.

This clonotype appeared many times. This sequence joins TRBV4-1 and TRBJ2-2, with a tentative D call TRBD2 (5 bases). The CDR3 has 16 residues. The germline V and J ends were trimmed by 4 bases and 4 bases, with 16 bases remaining between them. Germline V gene sequence: CDR1 MGHRA, CDR2 YSYEKL. CDR3 bases: TGCGCCAGCAGCCCCACGGGGATGTATGGCACCGGGGAGCTGTTTTTT. Residues: CASSPTGMYGTGELFF.

This clonotype occurred a few times. CDR3 protein: CAISETDRWTGNTIYF. CDR3 nucleotide sequence: TGTGCCATCAGTGAGACAGACAGATGGACTGGAAACACCATATATTTT. The chain combines TRBV10-3 with TRBJ1-3, with D perhaps matching TRBD1 (5 bases). The CDR3 is made up of 16 amino acids. Germline CDR1 ENHRY, CDR2 SYGVKD. The germline V and J ends were trimmed by 2 bases and 2 bases, with 13 bases remaining between them.

Concerning this clonotype itself: This could be a read error, since a much larger clone is one nucleotide away. The rearrangement links TRBV4-1 to TRBJ2-1; D unresolved. V lost 8 bases and J lost 10, with 12 bases in between. The CDR3 loop spans 11 amino acids. CDR1 and CDR2 from the germline V gene are MGHRA and YSYEKL. CDR3 region: CASGLSREQFF. The CDR3 DNA reads as TGCGCCAGCGGTCTCAGTAGAGAGCAGTTCTTC.

This clonotype was counted between two and nine times. J is TRBJ2-5 and V is TRBV2, with 7 bases aligning to TRBD2. Germline V CDR1 and CDR2: SNHLY, FYNNEI. The CDR3 length is 16 residues. Unmatched junction bases numbered 9, after V lost 5 bases and J lost 0 bases. The CDR3 region is CASSYGRGRYQETQYF. The CDR3 nucleotides are TGTGCCAGCAGTTACGGGCGGGGGAGGTACCAAGAGACCCAGTACTTC.

This chain uses TRBV12-3 or TRBV12-4 with TRBJ1-4; D is perhaps TRBD1 (6 bases). The CDR3 runs 14 residues. Trimming shortened V by 5 bases and J by 6 bases, and 13 bases separated the two germline ends. The CDR3 is CASSPRQDHEKLFF. The CDR3 DNA reads as TGTGCCAGCAGTCCCCGACAGGATCATGAAAAACTGTTTTTT.

This clonotype was seen many times. This chain links TRBV7-9 with TRBJ2-3; D gene unclear. In germline, CDR1 is SEHNR, CDR2 FQNEAQ (reference sequence). There are 14 residues in the CDR3. Trimming removed 5 bases at V and 3 bases at J, with 12 bases between. DNA for the CDR3: TGTGCCAGCAGCCCTTCCAGCGCGACAGATACGCAGTATTTT. Translation gives CASSPSSATDTQYF.

This sequence joins TRBV5-1 and TRBJ2-7, with 10 bases identical to TRBD2. Germline V gene lookup returns CDR1 SGHRS and CDR2 YFSETQ. The trim removed 4 bases at V and 6 bases at J, leaving 7 bases unmatched. CDR3 size: 14 residues. CDR3 amino acids: CASSSSSGRGEQYF. CDR3 coding DNA: TGCGCCAGCAGCAGCTCTAGCGGGAGAGGCGAGCAGTACTTC.

The rearrangement joins TRBV2 to TRBJ2-3, with 10 bases fitting TRBD1. The CDR3 is 13 residues long. Trimming cost V 9 bases and J 0 bases; bases outside gene matches: 0. Germline CDR1 and CDR2: SNHLY and FYNNEI. The CDR3 loop is CARTGGSTDTQYF. The DNA for the CDR3 is TGTGCCAGGACAGGGGGCAGCACAGATACGCAGTATTTT.

The chain links TRBV11-2 to TRBJ2-7, with D hard to call. Trimming stripped 0 bases from V and 2 bases from J, with 8 bases between. The germline gives CDR1 SGHAT, CDR2 FQNNGV. The CDR3 length is 14 residues. The CDR3 sequence is CASSLDLLAYEQYF. The DNA for the CDR3 is TGTGCCAGCAGCTTAGACCTTCTAGCCTACGAGCAGTACTTC.

In this sample, this clonotype turned up a few times. For the CDR3, the DNA is TGTGCCAGCAGCCAGACGGGAGATGAGACCCAGTACTTC. Translation: CASSQTGDETQYF. This chain joins TRBV12-3 or TRBV12-4 and TRBJ2-5; D perhaps matches TRBD2 (6 bases). Trimming took 6 bases from V and 5 from J, leaving 13 bases between them. The CDR3 loop spans 13 amino acids.

This clonotype was seen repeatedly, ten times or more. The gene calls are TRBV5-1 and TRBJ1-1; D gene unclear. V was shortened by 0 bases and J by 4 bases, with 10 bases between the two germline ends. CDR1 SGHRS and CDR2 YFSETQ come from the germline V gene. The CDR3 totals 14 residues. CDR3 in amino acids: CASSLDPQGTEAFF. The CDR3 DNA follows: TGCGCCAGCAGCTTGGATCCGCAAGGCACTGAAGCTTTCTTT.

CDR3 bases: TGTGCCAGCAACTCGGGAGCAGGGGTAGAGACCCAGTACTTC. This codes for CASNSGAGVETQYF. The chain joins TRBV12-3 or TRBV12-4 to TRBJ2-5, with D possibly called TRBD1 or TRBD2 (6 bases each). The CDR3 is 14 residues long. V shed 7 bases and J shed 4 bases, with 16 bases lying between them.

This clonotype was observed many times. This sequence joins TRBV20-1 and TRBJ2-3; D uncertain. The V and J ends lost 1 base and 0 bases respectively, with 8 bases between them. CDR1 DFQATT and CDR2 SNEGSKA come from the germline V gene (reference sequence). The length of the CDR3 is 14 residues. The CDR3 region is CSARADRSTDTQYF. CDR3 nucleotide sequence: TGCAGTGCTAGAGCCGACCGGAGCACAGATACGCAGTATTTT.

V gene TRBV20-1 combines with J gene TRBJ1-1; D might be TRBD1 (5 bases). This CDR3 has 11 residues. Germline lookup yields CDR1 DFQATT and CDR2 SNEGSKA (reference sequence). V was cut by 3 bases and J by 6 bases, with 8 bases left in between. The CDR3 sequence: CSARGGSEAFF. DNA for the CDR3: TGCAGTGCTAGGGGGGGTTCTGAAGCTTTCTTT.

The CDR3 DNA sequence: TGTGCCAGTAGTTTGGGCCTACCTACGGCAAATGAGCAGTTCTTC. Translating it yields CASSLGLPTANEQFF. This rearrangement joins TRBV19 to TRBJ2-1; no reliable D call. CDR1 and CDR2 from the germline V gene are LNHDA and SQIVND (reference sequence). The CDR3 has 15 amino acids. The V gene lost 5 bases and the J gene lost 7 bases, with 18 bases spanning the gap.

The V and J genes are TRBV14 and TRBJ2-3, with D possibly TRBD1 on 5 matching bases. V lost 0 bases and J 5 bases, leaving 9 bases between the germline ends. From germline, CDR1 is SGHDN and CDR2 FVKESK. The CDR3 spans 14 residues. The CDR3 is CASSQDGRVDTQYF. The CDR3 bases are TGTGCCAGCAGCCAAGACGGCAGGGTAGATACGCAGTATTTT. The full variable domain, completed using reference TRBV14 and TRBJ2-3, is EAGVTQFPSHSVIEKGQTVTLRCDPISGHDNLYWYRRVMGKEIKFLLHFVKESKQDESGMPNNRFLAERTGGTYSTLKVQPAELEDSGVYFCASSQDGRVDTQYFGPGTRLTVL.

V gene TRBV7-6 combines with J gene TRBJ2-7; D perhaps matches TRBD2 (6 bases). Per germline, CDR1 SGHVS and CDR2 FNYEAQ. This CDR3 region has 15 residues. The V end was cut by 5 bases, the J end by 2 bases, with 16 bases between. The CDR3 protein is CASSKTGLRAYEQYF. In DNA form, the CDR3 reads TGTGCCAGCAGCAAAACGGGACTTAGAGCCTACGAGCAGTACTTC. The variable domain in full, with the rest retrieved from reference TRBV7-6 and TRBJ2-7, is GAGVSQSPRYKVTKRGQDVALRCDPISGHVSLYWYRQALGQGPEFLTYFNYEAQQDKSGLPNDRFSAERPEGSISTLTIQRTEQRDSAMYRCASSKTGLRAYEQYFGPGTRLTVT.

CDR3 DNA: TGCAGTGCTAGTCGTTTTATCGCCGGGGAGCTGTTTTTT. Translation gives CSASRFIAGELFF. V and J are TRBV20-1 and TRBJ2-2, with D uncertain. The V gene's germline CDR1 is DFQATT and CDR2 SNEGSKA (reference sequence). V lost 3 bases to trimming and J lost 6 bases, with 11 bases between them. CDR3 length equals 13 residues.

Only a few counts were recorded for this clonotype. J is TRBJ2-5 and V is TRBV20-1; 9 bases are shared with TRBD2. Germline CDR1 and CDR2: DFQATT and SNEGSKA (reference sequence). The CDR3 has 15 amino acids. V lost 5 bases and J lost 4; bases outside the gene matches: 11. CDR3 sequence (DNA): TGCAGTGCTCCACTGACTAAGACTAGCGGAGAGACCCAGTACTTC. Its protein is CSAPLTKTSGETQYF.

This chain uses TRBV7-9 with TRBJ2-5; 12 bases agree with TRBD2. V lost 3 bases and J lost 4; bases outside the gene matches: 6. Germline V gene data show CDR1 as SEHNR and CDR2 as FQNEAQ (reference sequence). The CDR3 loop spans 16 amino acids. This CDR3 is CASSFPKTSGGETQYF. The CDR3 DNA reads as TGTGCCAGCAGCTTCCCGAAGACTAGCGGGGGAGAGACCCAGTACTTC.